Shown below are 14 T cell receptor beta chains from a single sample sequenced in a study of early stage breast cancer tumors. Only in-frame clones appear in the TCRdb table, and some are missing; sequencing was by immunoSEQ multiplex PCR. The sample shows tens of thousands of clones, under 95% of them seen only once. The sequenced sample consisted of blood. The receptor set was obtained from a person between 70 and 80 years old with breast cancer.

V gene TRBV11-3 combines with J gene TRBJ2-2, with unresolved D. This CDR3 comprises 15 residues. Deletions cut 5 bases from V and 4 bases from J, with 14 bases between. The germline V gene encodes CDR1 SGHNT and CDR2 YENEEA. This CDR3 reads CASSPDGPSTGELFF. CDR3 bases: TGTGCCAGCAGCCCCGATGGTCCCAGCACCGGGGAGCTGTTTTTT.

The rearrangement links TRBV5-1 to TRBJ2-3, with TRBD2 identical over 8 bases. Germline values: CDR1 SGHRS, CDR2 YFSETQ. The CDR3 covers 14 residues. The V segment lost 3 bases and the J segment 4 bases; nucleotides outside the gene matches: 4. The DNA for the CDR3 is TGCGCCAGCAGCTCGGGAGGGGGGGCAGATACGCAGTATTTT. Protein sequence: CASSSGGGADTQYF.

The J gene is TRBJ2-1, the V gene TRBV7-6; 7 nucleotides align to TRBD1. Germline loops: CDR1 SGHVS, CDR2 FNYEAQ. V trimming: 3 bases; J trimming: 9 bases; junction bases outside the gene matches: 11. This CDR3 contains 15 residues. The CDR3: CASSFSSTGVSEQFF. The CDR3, as DNA: TGTGCCAGCAGCTTTTCCTCAACAGGGGTGAGTGAGCAGTTCTTC.

This chain links TRBV10-3 with TRBJ1-6; the D gene is possibly TRBD1 (6 bases). Trimming left V 3 bases short and J 0 bases short, with 18 bases between. This CDR3 contains 19 residues. Germline values: CDR1 ENHRY, CDR2 SYGVKD. CDR3 in amino acids: CAISDHGAGALSYNSPLHF. In DNA form, the CDR3 reads TGTGCCATCAGTGACCACGGGGCAGGGGCTCTCTCCTATAATTCACCCCTCCACTTT.

The chain recombines TRBV6-5 with TRBJ1-5, with no clear D. CDR1 is MNHEY, CDR2 SVGAGI, per germline. CDR3 length: 14 residues. V lost 2 bases, J lost 7 bases, and 12 bases lay in between. As DNA, the CDR3 is TGTGCCAGCAGTTACGGAGGCGTCGGACAGCCCCAGCATTTT. Protein product: CASSYGGVGQPQHF.

The chain couples TRBV7-9 to TRBJ1-3, with TRBD1 as a possible D gene (5 bases). CDR1 is SEHNR, CDR2 FQNEAQ, per germline (reference sequence). Trimming took 5 bases from V and 2 from J, leaving 13 bases between them. The CDR3 runs 15 residues. This chain's CDR3 is CASSLGGVTGNTIYF. The DNA for the CDR3 is TGTGCCAGCAGCCTCGGAGGGGTAACTGGAAACACCATATATTTT.

The J gene is TRBJ1-6, the V gene TRBV7-2; possibly TRBD1 for D (6 bases). V was pared by 5 bases and J by 0 bases, with 17 bases between. The CDR3 contains 18 residues. Germline assignment: CDR1 SGHTA and CDR2 FQGNSA. CDR3 residues: CASSLRGHAASYNSPLHF. CDR3 DNA sequence: TGTGCCAGCAGCCTTCGGGGACATGCGGCCTCCTATAATTCACCCCTCCACTTT. Using reference TRBV7-2 and TRBJ1-6 for the parts outside the CDR3, the full variable domain is GAGVSQSPSNKVTEKGKDVELRCDPISGHTALYWYRQSLGQGLEFLIYFQGNSAPDKSGLPSDRFSAERTGGSVSTLTIQRTQQEDSAVYLCASSLRGHAASYNSPLHFGNGTRLTVT.

The genes are TRBV4-3 and TRBJ2-3; 8 bases fit TRBD2. V lost 4 bases, J lost 7 bases, and 13 bases stayed unmatched. The length of the CDR3 is 16 residues. Germline values: CDR1 LGHNA, CDR2 YSLEER. As DNA, the CDR3 is TGCGCCAGCAGCCGACCGGGACTAGGGATCGGAAATACGCAGTATTTT. It yields the protein CASSRPGLGIGNTQYF.

The CDR3, as DNA: TGTGCCAGCAATATACAGGGCCCTGAAGCTTTCTTT. Translated: CASNIQGPEAFF. The chain uses TRBV27 and TRBJ1-1; weak D call: TRBD1 (6 bases). The CDR3 length is 12 residues. V was clipped by 7 bases and J by 6 bases, with 12 bases between them. The germline V gene encodes CDR1 MNHEY and CDR2 SMNVEV (reference sequence).

This chain joins TRBV19 and TRBJ1-2; 8 bases match TRBD1. The germline CDR1 and CDR2 sequences are LNHDA and SQIVND (reference sequence). The CDR3 length is 16 residues. The V segment lost 3 bases and the J segment 5 bases; nucleotides outside the gene matches: 11. The CDR3: CASSIPGTGRSYGYTF. The CDR3 DNA reads TGTGCCAGTAGTATCCCCGGGACAGGACGCTCTTATGGCTACACCTTC.

This clone was observed a few times. The chain carries TRBV7-3 and TRBJ1-2; TRBD1 matches at 7 bases. CDR3 length equals 15 residues. The J segment lost 4 bases and the V segment lost 2 bases, leaving 7 bases of the junction unmatched. The germline V gene has CDR1 SGHTA and CDR2 FQGTGA. The CDR3 sequence is CASSLEGQSFYGYTF. CDR3 nucleotides: TGTGCCAGCAGCTTAGAGGGACAGAGTTTCTATGGCTACACCTTC.

The CDR3 DNA sequence: TGTGCCAGCAGCCTTTCTCCAACAGGGGTCACTGAAGCTTTCTTT. Translated, it gives CASSLSPTGVTEAFF. The V gene is TRBV7-9, the J gene TRBJ1-1, with 7 bases that match TRBD1. CDR1 SEHNR and CDR2 FQNEAQ come from the germline V gene (reference sequence). J was trimmed by 4 bases and V by 5 bases; bases with no gene match: 10. The CDR3 consists of 15 residues.

This chain connects TRBV5-1 to TRBJ1-2, with D possibly TRBD1 on 6 matching bases. V lost 1 base and J lost 6, with 10 bases in between. The V gene's germline CDR1 is SGHRS and CDR2 YFSETQ. The CDR3 is 13 residues long. CDR3 sequence: CASSLTQGDGYTF. For the CDR3, the DNA is TGCGCCAGCAGCTTGACACAGGGCGATGGCTACACCTTC.

This clone was detected once. CDR3 amino acids: CASSLDRGRDTQYF. The DNA of the CDR3 is TGTGCCAGCAGCTTGGACCGGGGTAGGGATACGCAGTATTTT. The chain has TRBV7-8 and TRBJ2-3; D is perhaps TRBD2 (5 bases). Trimming left V 3 bases short and J 6 bases short, with 13 bases between. The CDR3 totals 14 residues. The germline V gene encodes CDR1 SGHVS and CDR2 FQNEAQ.